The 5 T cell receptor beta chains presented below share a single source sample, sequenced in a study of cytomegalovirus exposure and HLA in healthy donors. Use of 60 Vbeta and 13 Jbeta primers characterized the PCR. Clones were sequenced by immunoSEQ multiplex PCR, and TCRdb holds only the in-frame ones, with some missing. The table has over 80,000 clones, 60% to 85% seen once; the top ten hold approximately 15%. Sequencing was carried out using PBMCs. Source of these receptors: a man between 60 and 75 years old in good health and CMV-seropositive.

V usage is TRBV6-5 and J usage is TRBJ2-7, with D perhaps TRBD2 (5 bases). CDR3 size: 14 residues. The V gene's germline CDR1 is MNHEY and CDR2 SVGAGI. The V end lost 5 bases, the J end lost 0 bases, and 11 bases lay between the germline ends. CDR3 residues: CASSHPRDSYEQYF. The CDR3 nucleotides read TGTGCCAGCAGTCACCCCCGGGACTCCTACGAGCAGTACTTC.

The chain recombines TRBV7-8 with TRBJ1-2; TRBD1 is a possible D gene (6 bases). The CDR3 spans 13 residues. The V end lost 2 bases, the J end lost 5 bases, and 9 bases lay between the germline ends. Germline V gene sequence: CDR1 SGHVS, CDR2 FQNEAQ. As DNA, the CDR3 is TGTGCCAGCAGCTTATTACAGGGATATGGCTACACCTTC. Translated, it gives CASSLLQGYGYTF.

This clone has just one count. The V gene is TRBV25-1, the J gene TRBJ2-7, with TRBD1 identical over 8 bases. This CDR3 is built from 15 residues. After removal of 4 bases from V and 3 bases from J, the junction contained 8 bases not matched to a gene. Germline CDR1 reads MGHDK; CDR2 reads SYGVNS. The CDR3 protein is CASSATGAKNYEQYF. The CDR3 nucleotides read TGTGCCAGCAGTGCGACAGGGGCTAAAAACTACGAGCAGTACTTC.

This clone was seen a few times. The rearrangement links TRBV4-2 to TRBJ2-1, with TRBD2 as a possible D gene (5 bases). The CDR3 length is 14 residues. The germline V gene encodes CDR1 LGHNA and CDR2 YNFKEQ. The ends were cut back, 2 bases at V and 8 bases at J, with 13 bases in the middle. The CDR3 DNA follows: TGTGCCAGCAGCCAACTTGGTGAGGGCTATGAGCAGTTCTTC. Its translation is CASSQLGEGYEQFF.

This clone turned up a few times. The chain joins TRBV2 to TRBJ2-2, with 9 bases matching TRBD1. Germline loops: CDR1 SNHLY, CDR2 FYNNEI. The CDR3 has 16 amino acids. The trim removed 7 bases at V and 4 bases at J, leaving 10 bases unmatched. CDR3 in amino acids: CASTGRQGVPTGELFF. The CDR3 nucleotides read TGTGCCAGCACGGGGAGACAGGGGGTGCCCACCGGGGAGCTGTTTTTT.